The clone carrying this T cell receptor (beta chain) has ten or more counts. This sample was taken from a study of spatial heterogeneity in lung cancer. One entry per CDR3 protein, called by TCRdb with MiXCR from the 5' RACE reads. The data hold 45,000 to 50,000 distinct CDR3 sequences, with approximately 10% observed a single time. With 0 bases removed from V and 0 bases from J, the gap between germline ends came to 10 bases. This CDR3 contains 15 residues. Per the germline V gene, CDR1 is DFQATT and CDR2 is SNEGSKA (reference sequence). Time point noted: blood at routine non-recurrence follow-up after resection.

The sequencing used PBMCs, collected at follow-up. The rearrangement links TRBV20-1 to TRBJ2-3; D gene ambiguous. This TCR was recovered from a male donor with early-stage non-small cell lung cancer. The CDR3 coding sequence is TGCAGTGCTAGAGATCAAGGGCCCAGCACAGATACGCAGTATTTT. Protein sequence: CSARDQGPSTDTQYF.